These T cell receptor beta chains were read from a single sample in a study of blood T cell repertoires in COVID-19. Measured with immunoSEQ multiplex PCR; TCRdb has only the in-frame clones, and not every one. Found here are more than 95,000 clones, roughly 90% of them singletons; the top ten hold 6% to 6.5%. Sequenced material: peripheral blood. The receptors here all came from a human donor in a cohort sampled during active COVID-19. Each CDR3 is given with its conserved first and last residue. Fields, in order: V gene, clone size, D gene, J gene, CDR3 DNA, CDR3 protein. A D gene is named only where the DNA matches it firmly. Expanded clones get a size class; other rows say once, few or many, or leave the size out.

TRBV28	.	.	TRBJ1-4	TGTGCCAGCAGTTTCCCTAATTCTGAAAAACTGTTTTTT	CASSFPNSEKLFF
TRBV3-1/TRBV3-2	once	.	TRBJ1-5	TGTGCCAGCAGCTCCTCGGGGGGTCGCAATCAGCCCCAGCATTTT	CASSSSGGRNQPQHF
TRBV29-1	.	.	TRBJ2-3	TGCAGCGGGGGTAACACAGATACGCAGTATTTT	CSGGNTDTQYF
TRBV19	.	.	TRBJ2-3	TGTGCCAGTACGCGAGGGCCTCTGACAGATACGCAGTATTTT	CASTRGPLTDTQYF
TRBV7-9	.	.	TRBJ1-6	TGTGCCAGCAGCCCCCGGGGGGCGGATTCACCCCTCCACTTT	CASSPRGADSPLHF
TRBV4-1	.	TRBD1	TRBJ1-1	TGCGCCAGCAGCCAAGATGACAGGGGTCCTGAAGCTTTCTTT	CASSQDDRGPEAFF
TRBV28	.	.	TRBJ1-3	TGTGCCAGCAGTTTAAGGGGGACTGGAAACACCATATATTTT	CASSLRGTGNTIYF
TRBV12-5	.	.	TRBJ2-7	TGTGCTAGTGGTTTGTGGACAAACGGGAGCGAGCAGTACTTC	CASGLWTNGSEQYF
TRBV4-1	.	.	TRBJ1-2	TGCGCCAGCAGCCAAGATCGGGGGTTCGGGTATGGCTACACCTTC	CASSQDRGFGYGYTF
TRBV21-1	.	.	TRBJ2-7	TGTGCCAGCAGCAGCCTACTAGCGGGAGGGCCTTGGGAGCAGTACTTC	CASSSLLAGGPWEQYF
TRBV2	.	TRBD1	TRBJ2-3	TGTGCCAGCATTATGGGACAGGACAACACCTTGCAGTATTTT	CASIMGQDNTLQYF
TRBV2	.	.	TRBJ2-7	TGTGCCAGCAGTGAACAGGGGATAACGTACGAGCAGTACTTC	CASSEQGITYEQYF
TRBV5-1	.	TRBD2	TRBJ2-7	TGCGCCAGCACAAAAGACGGGGCGGGAGGCACCGAGCAGTACTTC	CASTKDGAGGTEQYF
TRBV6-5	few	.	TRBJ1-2	TGTGCCAGCAGCCCCCTTGGGGGGGGCTATGGCTACACCTTC	CASSPLGGGYGYTF
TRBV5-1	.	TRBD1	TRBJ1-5	TGCGCCAGCAGCTTGGACACAGGGGCAAATCAGCCCCAGCATTTT	CASSLDTGANQPQHF
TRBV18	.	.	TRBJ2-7	TGTGCCAGCTCGGGAGGACCGGGAAGCTCCTACGAGCAGTACTTC	CASSGGPGSSYEQYF
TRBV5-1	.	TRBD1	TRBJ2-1	TGCGCCAGCAGAGTCGGGACAGTTTCCTACAATGAGCAGTTCTTC	CASRVGTVSYNEQFF
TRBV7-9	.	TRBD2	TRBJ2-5	TGTGCCAGCAGCTTAGATTGGCTAGCGGGGTCCCAAGAGACCCAGTACTTC	CASSLDWLAGSQETQYF
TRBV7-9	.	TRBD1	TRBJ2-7	TGTGCCAGCAGCTTATTGCACAGGGGAAAATACTTC	CASSLLHRGKYF
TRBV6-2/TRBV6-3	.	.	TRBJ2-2	TGTGCCAGCAGTGGGCCCGGGGAGCTGTTTTTT	CASSGPGELFF
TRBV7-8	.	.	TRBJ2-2	TGTGCCAGCAGCTTATCTCGGCAGTCCAGGGGGGAGCTGTTTTTT	CASSLSRQSRGELFF
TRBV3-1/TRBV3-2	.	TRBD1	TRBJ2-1	TGTGCCAGCAGCCTGACAGGGATTTCTTCCTATGAGCAGTTCTTC	CASSLTGISSYEQFF
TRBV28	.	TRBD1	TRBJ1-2	TGTGCCAGCAGCGTGACAGGGGGAGAATGGGGCTACACCTTC	CASSVTGGEWGYTF
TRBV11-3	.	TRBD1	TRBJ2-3	TGTGCCAGCAGCAAACAGGGGATACCCACAGATACGCAGTATTTT	CASSKQGIPTDTQYF
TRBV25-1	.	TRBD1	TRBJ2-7	TGTGCCAGCAGTGAATTGAACGAGGCAGGGGGTGGCGAGCAGTACTTC	CASSELNEAGGGEQYF
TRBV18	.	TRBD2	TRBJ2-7	TGTGCCAGCTCCCCACAACTAGCGGGCTCCTACGAGCAGTACTTC	CASSPQLAGSYEQYF
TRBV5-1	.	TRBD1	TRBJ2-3	TGCGCCAGCAGCTTGGTGGGGACAGGAGGAGCAGATACGCAGTATTTT	CASSLVGTGGADTQYF
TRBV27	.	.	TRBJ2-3	TGTGCCAGCAGTTCCAAAGCGGATAAAACAGATACGCAGTATTTT	CASSSKADKTDTQYF
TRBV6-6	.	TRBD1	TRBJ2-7	TGTGCCAGCAGCCGACCCGGGACAGGACCCTACGAGCAGTACTTC	CASSRPGTGPYEQYF